A single sample is the source of the 11 T cell receptor beta chains below, sequenced in a study of blood T cell repertoires in COVID-19 (dated by TCRdb to the early 2020s). Library prep was done by the immunoSEQ multiplex PCR assay. TCRdb provides this immuneACCESS table in a form limited to in-frame rearrangements. Some clones are lacking; in checked studies, under half of them reflect an unresolved V gene, and why the rest are absent is not known. The sample records about 200,000 clones, more than 75% of which are singletons. The ten largest make up about 3% of the sample. The sequencing sample was made of peripheral blood. The receptors come from a man between 60 and 75 years old with acute or convalescent COVID-19.

This clone was counted only a few times. The gene calls are TRBV28 and TRBJ2-1; 9 nucleotides align to TRBD2. There are 17 residues in the CDR3. Trimming removed 2 bases from V and 0 bases from J; junction bases left unmatched: 5. The germline V gene encodes CDR1 MDHEN and CDR2 SYDVKM. The DNA of the CDR3 is TGTGCCAGCAGTTTAACCCTAGCGGGGAGCTCCTACAATGAGCAGTTCTTC. This encodes CASSLTLAGSSYNEQFF.

The V call is TRBV9, the J call TRBJ1-1; D remains ambiguous. This CDR3 contains 15 residues. V lost 0 bases and J 1 base, leaving 10 bases between the germline ends. In germline, CDR1 is SGDLS, CDR2 YYNGEE. CDR3 bases: TGTGCCAGCAGCGTAGGTGGAGGGAGGAACACTGAAGCTTTCTTT. Its protein is CASSVGGGRNTEAFF. Combining the CDR3 with reference TRBV9 and TRBJ1-1 gives the whole variable domain DSGVTQTPKHLITATGQRVTLRCSPRSGDLSVYWYQQSLDQGLQFLIQYYNGEERAKGNILERFSAQQFPDLHSELNLSSLELGDSALYFCASSVGGGRNTEAFFGQGTRLTVV.

The gene calls are TRBV7-9 and TRBJ1-1; TRBD1 agrees at 9 bases. Germline values: CDR1 SEHNR, CDR2 FQNEAQ (reference sequence). The V segment lost 3 bases and the J segment 5 bases; nucleotides outside the gene matches: 4. The CDR3 is 14 amino acids. The CDR3: CASSLTGQGTEAFF. The CDR3 DNA sequence: TGTGCCAGCAGCTTGACGGGACAGGGAACTGAAGCTTTCTTT.

The CDR3 here is CASSGTPNYGYTF. The CDR3 DNA follows: TGTGCCAGCAGCGGAACACCCAACTATGGCTACACCTTC. V and J are TRBV9 and TRBJ1-2; D is undetermined. V lost 3 bases and J 2 bases, leaving 8 bases between the germline ends. CDR3 length: 13 amino acids. CDR1 is SGDLS and CDR2 is YYNGEE in the germline V gene.

This clone appeared once. The V call is TRBV7-9, the J call TRBJ2-1, with a possible D match to TRBD2 (6 bases). Trimming left V 5 bases short and J 5 bases short, with 16 bases between. Germline V gene sequence: CDR1 SEHNR, CDR2 FQNEAQ (reference sequence). The CDR3 sequence is 15 residues long. The CDR3 reads CASSRWGGANNEQFF. The CDR3, as DNA: TGTGCCAGCAGCCGGTGGGGCGGGGCCAACAATGAGCAGTTCTTC.

Written as DNA, the CDR3 is TGTGCCAGCAGTGAAGCGCAGAGACAGGTCCCTAAGCAGTTCTTC. This sequence encodes CASSEAQRQVPKQFF. The J gene is TRBJ2-1, the V gene TRBV6-1; possibly TRBD1 for D (6 bases). Germline assignment: CDR1 MNHNS and CDR2 SASEGT. The CDR3 runs to 15 residues. Trimming removed 0 bases at V and 11 bases at J, with 17 bases between.

The V and J genes are TRBV5-1 and TRBJ2-7; the D gene is possibly TRBD1 (5 bases). The V gene lost 2 bases and the J gene lost 3 bases, with 12 bases spanning the gap. The CDR3 runs to 14 residues. Germline V gene lookup returns CDR1 SGHRS and CDR2 YFSETQ. In DNA, the CDR3 is TGCGCCAGCAGCTTAGGGGTAACGATCTACGAGCAGTACTTC. Amino acid sequence: CASSLGVTIYEQYF.

The V and J genes are TRBV30 and TRBJ1-4, with 7 nucleotides matching TRBD1. Germline loops: CDR1 GTSNPN, CDR2 SVGIG (reference sequence). The V segment lost 0 bases and the J segment 8 bases; nucleotides outside the gene matches: 6. The CDR3 length is 14 residues. The CDR3 nucleotides read TGTGCCTGGAGTGTAAGGCAGGGGGAGGAAAAACTGTTTTTT. Encoded protein: CAWSVRQGEEKLFF.

The CDR3 DNA sequence: TGTGCCAGCTCACCATTCGCGAGCGAACGAAGCAATCAGCCCCAGCATTTT. This encodes CASSPFASERSNQPQHF. This chain uses TRBV18 with TRBJ1-5; D call uncertain. V was trimmed by 2 bases and J by 1 base, leaving 15 bases between them. The CDR3 spans 17 residues. From germline, CDR1 is KGHSH and CDR2 LQKENI.

The V call is TRBV28, the J call TRBJ2-7, with D maybe TRBD1 (5 bases). Germline lookup yields CDR1 MDHEN and CDR2 SYDVKM. Trimming removed 4 bases at V and 5 bases at J, with 9 bases between. The CDR3 length is 12 residues. For the CDR3, the DNA is TGTGCCAGCAGTTCCCAGGGCCACGAGCAGTACTTC. Protein sequence: CASSSQGHEQYF.

This chain joins TRBV15 and TRBJ2-5; a weak D match, TRBD1 (6 bases). Germline loops: CDR1 LNHNV, CDR2 YYDKDF (reference sequence). Trimming left V 5 bases short and J 1 base short, with 14 bases between. This CDR3 contains 15 residues. In DNA form, the CDR3 reads TGTGCCACCAGCGAACACAGGGAGCCCCAAGAGACCCAGTACTTC. Amino acid sequence: CATSEHREPQETQYF.